This TCR beta chain was sequenced for a study of blood T cell repertoires in COVID-19. Study details: Samples of COVID-19 (acute and convalescent) were obtained from the United States, Italy and Spain. From T cells, B-cell-depleted T cells, or PBMCs came the material, which was cDNA or gDNA.

Authors' processing steps: It was from reference gene primer amplification that nucleated cell counts were estimated. The data were produced by immunoSEQ multiplex PCR, yet TCRdb's version contains in-frame clones alone and is incomplete. The DNA was the basis for D and trimming; V, J and clone size are from that table. The sample holds about half a million clones, 75% to 90% seen once. Seattle's enrolled individuals joined amid active infection and were then monitored longitudinally. The V segment lost 3 bases and the J segment 6 bases; nucleotides outside the gene matches: 6. Germline-derived CDR1 and CDR2 are PRHDT and FYEKMQ (reference sequence). This CDR3 has 15 residues.

The source material was peripheral blood. The receptor was isolated from a man in his late teens or twenties with COVID-19, enrolled during active disease. This chain uses TRBV13 with TRBJ2-1, with TRBD2 identical over 9 bases. The CDR3 bases are TGTGCCAGCAGCTTTATCCTAGCGGGAACCAATGAGCAGTTCTTC. The encoded protein is CASSFILAGTNEQFF.